The 21 T cell receptor beta chains below were found in one sample sequenced in a study of cytomegalovirus exposure and HLA in healthy donors (TCRdb year 2017). Libraries were made using the immunoSEQ multiplex PCR assay. The multiplex PCR relied on a mix of 60 forward primers for TCR Vbeta segments and 13 reverse primers for TCR Jbeta segments. As stored in TCRdb, this immuneACCESS dataset retains in-frame rearrangements with V and J assigned. A fraction of the clones does not appear; measured against another copy, unresolved V genes explain less than half of the discrepancy, and the remainder lacks a known reason. The sample data list about 160,000 clones, and about 88% of these were observed just once. 2% to 2.5% of the sample lies in the top ten. What was sequenced was PBMCs. These receptors came from a man younger than 30 in good health and CMV-seropositive.

V is TRBV7-6 and J is TRBJ2-1, with 9 bases that match TRBD2. V trimming: 5 bases; J trimming: 4 bases; junction bases outside the gene matches: 6. The CDR3 contains 15 residues. Germline values: CDR1 SGHVS, CDR2 FNYEAQ. CDR3 coding DNA: TGTGCCAGCAGCCATAGCGGGGGCCCTTACAATGAGCAGTTCTTC. Its protein product is CASSHSGGPYNEQFF.

The V and J genes are TRBV11-2 and TRBJ1-4; D may be TRBD1 (5 bases). Germline V CDR1 and CDR2: SGHAT, FQNNGV. The CDR3 spans 15 residues. Trimming took 1 base from V and 3 from J, leaving 9 bases between them. The DNA of the CDR3 is TGTGCCAGCAGCTTAGGGACACGAGCTAATGAAAAACTGTTTTTT. Protein: CASSLGTRANEKLFF.

V is TRBV7-2 and J is TRBJ2-5; 13 nucleotides agree with TRBD2. The J call is uncertain, as TRBJ2-7 better fits the DNA end. This CDR3 contains 18 residues. The germline V gene encodes CDR1 SGHTA and CDR2 FQGNSA. The DNA of the CDR3 is TGTGCCAGCAGCTTAGCCACTAGCGGGGGGGCCAGCTCCTACGAGCAGTACTTC. It specifies CASSLATSGGASSYEQYF.

This chain uses TRBV6-5 with TRBJ1-1; 8 bases are shared with TRBD1. The CDR3 sequence is 13 residues long. V lost 2 bases to trimming and J lost 10 bases; unmatched junction nucleotides: 6. The germline V gene has CDR1 MNHEY and CDR2 SVGAGI. CDR3 sequence: CASSYGDRGAAFF. Here the CDR3 DNA reads TGTGCCAGCAGTTACGGAGACAGGGGTGCAGCTTTCTTT.

The chain employs TRBV2 and TRBJ1-2; D possibly corresponds to TRBD1 (5 bases). The CDR3 spans 9 residues. The V and J ends lost 8 bases and 8 bases respectively, with 6 bases between them. The V gene's germline CDR1 is SNHLY and CDR2 FYNNEI. CDR3 DNA: TGTGCCAGCGGGGGGGGCTACACCTTC. Translation gives CASGGGYTF.

The V call is TRBV28, the J call TRBJ2-5, with D possibly TRBD2 on 6 matching bases. V lost 6 bases to trimming and J lost 5 bases, with 16 bases between them. The CDR3 spans 14 residues. The germline V gene has CDR1 MDHEN and CDR2 SYDVKM. This CDR3 reads CASRMAGTAETQYF. DNA of the CDR3: TGTGCCAGCAGAATGGCAGGGACTGCGGAGACCCAGTACTTC.

J is TRBJ2-7 and V is TRBV6-5, with a tentative D call TRBD1 (5 bases). From germline, CDR1 is MNHEY and CDR2 SVGAGI. This CDR3 comprises 14 residues. V was shortened by 5 bases and J by 3 bases, with 14 bases between the two germline ends. The CDR3 is CASSLTVSFYEQYF. CDR3 DNA sequence: TGTGCCAGCAGTCTGACAGTTTCTTTCTACGAGCAGTACTTC.

The chain recombines TRBV15 with TRBJ1-1; no clear D. The germline gives CDR1 LNHNV, CDR2 YYDKDF (reference sequence). The CDR3 is 13 residues long. V lost 8 bases, J lost 1 base, and 11 bases lay in between. In DNA, the CDR3 is TGTGCCACCTTACAGAGCCAGAACACTGAAGCTTTCTTT. Encoded protein: CATLQSQNTEAFF.

This clone was counted once. The genes are TRBV6-4 and TRBJ2-1, with TRBD1 identical over 8 bases. This CDR3 has 15 residues. Germline assignment: CDR1 MRHNA and CDR2 SNTAGT. V lost 4 bases, J lost 5 bases, and 7 bases stayed unmatched. The chain's CDR3 is CASSASGTGHNEQFF. The CDR3 DNA reads TGTGCCAGCAGTGCCTCCGGGACAGGTCACAATGAGCAGTTCTTC.

This sequence joins TRBV4-1 and TRBJ2-1; TRBD1 aligns across 8 bases. The CDR3 has 16 residues. V gave up 1 base and J gave up 4 bases; unmatched junction bases: 6. Germline V gene sequence: CDR1 MGHRA, CDR2 YSYEKL. CDR3 residues: CASSQGSGQGYNEQFF. The CDR3 DNA reads TGCGCCAGCAGCCAAGGCTCCGGACAGGGTTACAATGAGCAGTTCTTC.

The V call is TRBV13, the J call TRBJ1-2; TRBD1 matches 10 bases. Germline CDR1 is PRHDT and CDR2 is FYEKMQ (reference sequence). The CDR3 totals 15 residues. V trimming: 1 base; J trimming: 8 bases; junction bases outside the gene matches: 7. CDR3 region: CASSLEGTGVEGYTF. As DNA, the CDR3 is TGTGCCAGCAGCTTAGAAGGGACAGGGGTGGAAGGCTACACCTTC. The full variable domain, with the rest looked up from reference TRBV13 and TRBJ1-2, is AAGVIQSPRHLIKEKRETATLKCYPIPRHDTVYWYQQGPGQDPQFLISFYEKMQSDKGSIPDRFSAQQFSDYHSELNMSSLELGDSALYFCASSLEGTGVEGYTFGSGTRLTVV.

The rearrangement links TRBV18 to TRBJ2-7; perhaps TRBD2 as D (6 bases). V dropped 6 bases and J dropped 8 bases, with 14 bases sitting between them. Germline CDR1 reads KGHSH; CDR2 reads LQKENI. The CDR3 is 12 amino acids. CDR3 DNA: TGTGCCAGCTCGGAGAGAGGAGGGCAGCAGTACTTC. Its translation: CASSERGGQQYF. Together with reference TRBV18 and TRBJ2-7, the CDR3 gives the full variable domain: NAGVMQNPRHLVRRRGQEARLRCSPMKGHSHVYWYRQLPEEGLKFMVYLQKENIIDESGMPKERFSAEFPKEGPSILRIQQVVRGDSAAYFCASSERGGQQYFGPGTRLTVT.

The gene calls are TRBV5-4 and TRBJ2-3; TRBD2 agrees at 10 bases. Germline V gives CDR1 SGHNT, CDR2 YYREEE (reference sequence). The CDR3 loop spans 15 amino acids. Trimming at V came to 5 bases and at J to 1 base, leaving 4 bases not matched to a gene. As DNA, the CDR3 is TGTGCCAGCAGAACCGGGACTAGCGGCACAGATACGCAGTATTTT. It translates to CASRTGTSGTDTQYF. Complete variable domain (other parts from reference TRBV5-4 and TRBJ2-3): ETGVTQSPTHLIKTRGQQVTLRCSSQSGHNTVSWYQQALGQGPQFIFQYYREEENGRGNFPPRFSGLQFPNYSSELNVNALELDDSALYLCASRTGTSGTDTQYFGPGTRLTVL.

The chain links TRBV9 to TRBJ2-5; 9 bases match TRBD1. The CDR3 runs to 15 residues. Trimming cost V 4 bases and J 5 bases; bases outside gene matches: 9. Germline V gives CDR1 SGDLS, CDR2 YYNGEE. DNA of the CDR3: TGTGCCAGCAGCATAAGGGACAGGGACCGGGAGACCCAGTACTTC. It is translated as CASSIRDRDRETQYF.

The V call is TRBV7-9, the J call TRBJ1-1, with D uncertain. The CDR3 runs to 16 residues. Germline V lookup: CDR1 SEHNR, CDR2 FQNEAQ (reference sequence). With 5 bases removed from V and 1 base from J, the gap between germline ends came to 17 bases. The CDR3: CASSTAAGLGNTEAFF. The CDR3 DNA is TGTGCCAGCAGCACAGCAGCTGGGCTTGGGAACACTGAAGCTTTCTTT. The complete variable domain, with remaining parts taken from reference TRBV7-9 and TRBJ1-1, reads DTGVSQNPRHKITKRGQNVTFRCDPISEHNRLYWYRQTLGQGPEFLTYFQNEAQLEKSRLLSDRFSAERPKGSFSTLEIQRTEQGDSAMYLCASSTAAGLGNTEAFFGQGTRLTVV.

This chain uses TRBV6-5 with TRBJ2-3, with 8 bases identical to TRBD2. CDR1 MNHEY and CDR2 SVGAGI come from the germline V gene. The CDR3 totals 15 residues. V dropped 7 bases and J dropped 6; count of bases not matched to a gene: 12. The CDR3 DNA reads TGTGCCAGCATAAACCGACGGGGGGGGGTGGATACGCAGTATTTT. This encodes CASINRRGGVDTQYF.

The J gene is TRBJ2-7, the V gene TRBV7-3, with 7 bases identical to TRBD1. CDR3 length equals 16 residues. Germline CDR1 reads SGHTA; CDR2 reads FQGTGA. The junction had 15 bases not matched to a gene; V was cut back by 5 bases and J by 5 bases. CDR3 loop: CASSPPLDRAPHEQYF. Written as DNA, the CDR3 is TGTGCCAGCAGCCCGCCCTTAGACAGGGCTCCCCACGAGCAGTACTTC.

The rearrangement links TRBV27 to TRBJ1-4; tentatively, D is TRBD1 (5 bases). Germline V gives CDR1 MNHEY, CDR2 SMNVEV (reference sequence). This CDR3 is 16 amino acids long. V was pared by 7 bases and J by 5 bases, with 20 bases between. DNA of the CDR3: TGTGCCAGCACCCCCCGGCGCCTCGGGGGAAATGAAAAACTGTTTTTT. Its translation: CASTPRRLGGNEKLFF.

This chain joins TRBV7-2 and TRBJ2-3, with D hard to call. Germline V gene lookup returns CDR1 SGHTA and CDR2 FQGNSA. V shed 1 base and J shed 4 bases, with 6 bases lying between them. The CDR3 covers 13 residues. The CDR3 coding sequence is TGTGCCAGCAGCTTAGTAAGCTCAGATACGCAGTATTTT. Amino acids: CASSLVSSDTQYF.

Points on this clone: The junction departs from germline at one end; a sequencing error may be responsible. J is TRBJ2-6 and V is TRBV11-2, with D perhaps matching TRBD1 (5 bases). Germline V gene data show CDR1 as SGHAT and CDR2 as FQNNGV. The length of the CDR3 is 17 residues. Here the CDR3 reads CASSLGRLGSGANGLTF. The CDR3 nucleotides read TGTGCCAGCAGCTTAGGACGGTTAGGGTCTGGGGCCAACGGCCTGACTTTC.

The rearrangement links TRBV19 to TRBJ1-1, with unresolved D. Germline V gene sequence: CDR1 LNHDA, CDR2 SQIVND (reference sequence). The CDR3 spans 15 residues. The V gene lost 1 base and the J gene lost 5 bases, with 14 bases spanning the gap. The CDR3, as DNA: TGTGCCAGTAGTATAGGGGAGGTCAGGAAGACTGAAGCTTTCTTT. It encodes CASSIGEVRKTEAFF.